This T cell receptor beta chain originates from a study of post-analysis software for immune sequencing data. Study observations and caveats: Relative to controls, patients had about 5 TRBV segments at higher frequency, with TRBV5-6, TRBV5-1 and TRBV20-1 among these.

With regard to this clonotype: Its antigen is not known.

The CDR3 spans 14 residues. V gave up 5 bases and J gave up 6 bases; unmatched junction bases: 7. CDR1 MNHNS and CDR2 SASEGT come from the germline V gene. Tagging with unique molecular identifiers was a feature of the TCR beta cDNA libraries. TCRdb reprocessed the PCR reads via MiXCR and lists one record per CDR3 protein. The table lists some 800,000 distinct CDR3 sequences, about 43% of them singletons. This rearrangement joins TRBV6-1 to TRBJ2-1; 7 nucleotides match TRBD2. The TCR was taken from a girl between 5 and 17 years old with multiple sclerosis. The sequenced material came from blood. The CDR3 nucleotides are TGTGCCAGCAGTACGGGGCGCGGGGGCAATGAGCAGTTCTTC. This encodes CASSTGRGGNEQFF.